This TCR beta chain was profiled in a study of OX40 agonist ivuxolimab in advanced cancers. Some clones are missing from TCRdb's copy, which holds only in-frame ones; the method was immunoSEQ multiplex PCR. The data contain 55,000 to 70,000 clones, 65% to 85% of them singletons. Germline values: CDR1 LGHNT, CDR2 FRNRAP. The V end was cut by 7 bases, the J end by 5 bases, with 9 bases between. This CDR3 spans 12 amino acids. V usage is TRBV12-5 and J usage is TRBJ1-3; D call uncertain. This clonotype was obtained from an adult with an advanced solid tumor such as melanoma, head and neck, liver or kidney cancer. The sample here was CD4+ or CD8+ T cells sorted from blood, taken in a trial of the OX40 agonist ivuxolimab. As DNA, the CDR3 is TGTGCTAGTGCCTGGGAGAGAAACACCATATATTTT. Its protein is CASAWERNTIYF.